This T cell receptor beta chain was obtained from a study of blood T cell repertoires in COVID-19. About the study: Samples taken during acute and convalescent COVID-19 were collected in the United States, Italy and Spain. PBMCs, B-cell-depleted T cells, or T cells provided the cDNA or gDNA that made up the material.

Method: immunoSEQ multiplex PCR; TCRdb's copy keeps in-frame clones and lacks some. Of under 150,000 clones listed, about 92% are singletons. Followed over time, Seattle patients had been enrolled while infection was active. V dropped 0 bases and J dropped 0 bases, with 8 bases sitting between them. CDR3 length: 15 residues. Germline CDR1 SGHAT, CDR2 FQNNGV. The receptor was derived from a man aged 55 to 70 with COVID-19, enrolled during active disease. The rearrangement joins TRBV11-2 to TRBJ1-2, with D hard to call. Sequencing was carried out using peripheral blood. CDR3 region: CASSLDLVANYGYTF. Written as DNA, the CDR3 is TGTGCCAGCAGCTTAGATCTGGTAGCTAACTATGGCTACACCTTC. Full variable domain (remainder filled in from reference TRBV11-2 and TRBJ1-2): EAGVAQSPRYKIIEKRQSVAFWCNPISGHATLYWYQQILGQGPKLLIQFQNNGVVDDSQLPKDRFSAERLKGVDSTLKIQPAKLEDSAVYLCASSLDLVANYGYTFGSGTRLTVV.